Listed below are T cell receptor beta chains from one sample, sequenced in a study of blood T cell repertoires in COVID-19. Profiling relied on immunoSEQ multiplex PCR, and the TCRdb table lists in-frame clones only, not all of them. The top ten hold roughly 1.4% of the sample, which has some 150,000 clones, roughly 87% seen once. The sample comprised peripheral blood. These receptors came from a woman aged 50 to 65 with acute or convalescent COVID-19. CDR3s leave out the opening cysteine and the closing phenylalanine or tryptophan. The order of the fields is V gene, CDR3 length, J gene, clone size, CDR3 protein. Rows give clone size only sometimes, using once, few, many, or a class for an expanded clone.

V: TRBV27
length: 12
J: TRBJ1-6
size: .
CDR3: ASSPGTHNSPLH

V: TRBV19
length: 13
J: TRBJ2-3
size: .
CDR3: ASSIDRVFTDTQY

V: TRBV27
length: 12
J: TRBJ1-4
size: .
CDR3: ASSLSRANEKLF

V: TRBV19
length: 10
J: TRBJ2-2
size: .
CDR3: ASSGSTGELF

V: TRBV3-1/TRBV3-2
length: 13
J: TRBJ1-2
size: .
CDR3: ASSQDRQGWSGYT

V: TRBV7-2
length: 11
J: TRBJ1-4
size: .
CDR3: ASSVPGELKLF

V: TRBV20-1
length: 10
J: TRBJ1-2
size: .
CDR3: SASTGNYGYT

V: TRBV6-2/TRBV6-3
length: 13
J: TRBJ1-2
size: .
CDR3: ASSYSKWREGGYT

V: TRBV5-1
length: 10
J: TRBJ2-7
size: .
CDR3: ASSLVSDEQY

V: TRBV19
length: 13
J: TRBJ2-7
size: .
CDR3: ASSTRLSHYLEQY

V: TRBV19
length: 12
J: TRBJ1-1
size: once
CDR3: ASRVTGGETEAF

V: TRBV10-3
length: 12
J: TRBJ2-1
size: .
CDR3: AITPDRVGNEQF

V: TRBV4-1
length: 13
J: TRBJ2-2
size: many
CDR3: ASSATGSYTGELF

V: TRBV5-1
length: 13
J: TRBJ2-1
size: once
CDR3: ASSPGYNPYNEQF

V: TRBV19
length: 13
J: TRBJ2-5
size: .
CDR3: ACNLGSGDQETQY

V: TRBV25-1
length: 13
J: TRBJ2-3
size: .
CDR3: ASSEDRRSTDTQY

V: TRBV12-5
length: 15
J: TRBJ2-5
size: .
CDR3: ASGSTGTSGGGETQY

V: TRBV27
length: 11
J: TRBJ1-2
size: .
CDR3: ASSFSLQARLT

V: TRBV5-4
length: 12
J: TRBJ2-7
size: .
CDR3: ASSLRDRGYEQY

V: TRBV7-9
length: 14
J: TRBJ1-3
size: .
CDR3: ASSAKDRVSGNTIY

V: TRBV6-6
length: 14
J: TRBJ1-4
size: .
CDR3: ASSYAGDRGNEKLF

V: TRBV23-1
length: 8
J: TRBJ2-7
size: .
CDR3: ASVYRVWN

V: TRBV7-9
length: 14
J: TRBJ1-2
size: .
CDR3: ASSPGQGGGAYGYT

V: TRBV4-3
length: 16
J: TRBJ2-2
size: .
CDR3: ASSQAQTGGGNTGELF

V: TRBV6-2/TRBV6-3
length: 14
J: TRBJ1-1
size: .
CDR3: ASSAPRDRGGREAF

V: TRBV9
length: 13
J: TRBJ2-1
size: .
CDR3: ASSPYQGSYNEQF

V: TRBV10-2
length: 11
J: TRBJ2-2
size: few
CDR3: ASSPSVVGELF

V: TRBV18
length: 11
J: TRBJ2-2
size: .
CDR3: ASSPARDGELF

V: TRBV11-3
length: 14
J: TRBJ2-6
size: .
CDR3: ASSSGGVSGANVLT

V: TRBV9
length: 12
J: TRBJ1-4
size: few
CDR3: ASSVTGEGEKLF

V: TRBV18
length: 12
J: TRBJ2-2
size: .
CDR3: ASSPLEGYGELF

V: TRBV30
length: 12
J: TRBJ2-7
size: .
CDR3: AWSVSGGPYEQY

V: TRBV7-2
length: 12
J: TRBJ1-1
size: .
CDR3: ASSPQGQNTEAF

V: TRBV5-8
length: 15
J: TRBJ2-3
size: .
CDR3: ASSLKLATIRTDTQY

V: TRBV19
length: 11
J: TRBJ2-3
size: once
CDR3: ASARGAADTQY

V: TRBV6-5
length: 11
J: TRBJ1-3
size: .
CDR3: ATGQPSGNTIY

V: TRBV5-1
length: 13
J: TRBJ1-6
size: .
CDR3: ASSLGLQGDSPLH

V: TRBV7-8
length: 16
J: TRBJ2-6
size: .
CDR3: ASSPTFTGESGANVLT

V: TRBV6-5
length: 12
J: TRBJ1-1
size: .
CDR3: ASSLPQGGTEAF

V: TRBV19
length: 14
J: TRBJ1-2
size: .
CDR3: ASSMAGTGAHWGYT

V: TRBV11-2
length: 12
J: TRBJ1-3
size: .
CDR3: ASSSQHSGNTIY

V: TRBV3-1/TRBV3-2
length: 13
J: TRBJ1-1
size: .
CDR3: ASSQETRGWTEAF

V: TRBV3-1/TRBV3-2
length: 11
J: TRBJ1-1
size: .
CDR3: ASKRQGNTEAF

V: TRBV19
length: 12
J: TRBJ2-1
size: .
CDR3: ASSLGAGGNEQF

V: TRBV6-2/TRBV6-3
length: 12
J: TRBJ1-1
size: .
CDR3: ASSSPGQNTEAF

V: TRBV12-3/TRBV12-4
length: 11
J: TRBJ1-2
size: .
CDR3: ASSGTPNYGYT

V: TRBV29-1
length: 11
J: TRBJ2-3
size: once
CDR3: SVGVASTDTQY

V: TRBV19
length: 15
J: TRBJ1-5
size: .
CDR3: ASSRGWAQGSNQPQH

V: TRBV11-2
length: 12
J: TRBJ2-7
size: once
CDR3: ASSLLEGNYEQY

V: TRBV4-1
length: 13
J: TRBJ1-2
size: .
CDR3: ASSQDAGGRSGYT